This T cell receptor (beta chain) was found in a study of regulatory T cells in long-lasting Graves disease (dated by TCRdb to the early 2020s). Concerning the study at large: Newly diagnosed Graves' disease patients had taken antithyroid drugs for less than 3 months. The study took place in China and was registered as a clinical trial. A total of around 35 samples were covered by TCR sequencing, comprising around 13 persistent and roughly 20 newly diagnosed Graves' disease patients. Persistent Graves' disease patients were compared with newly diagnosed Graves' disease patients by peripheral blood TCR sequencing and RNA sequencing.

There are many counts of this clonotype. Its antigen remains unidentified. Base qualities are not recorded, but no much larger clone differs from it by a single base. The method behind the library was multiplex PCR. TCRdb names Illumina HiSeq 4000 as the instrument used. TCR beta libraries were built with iRepertoire HTBI primers and Arm-PCR amplification of CDR3 regions. PCR products were gel purified before sequencing. Per the original workflow: Gene usage analysis of CDR3 amino acid clonotypes relied on the 60 to 65 TRBV and about 15 TRBJ segments identified across samples. COPE and FqMerger were used to merge filtered high-quality paired reads into contigs. BLAST was used to align contigs to IMGT TRBV, TRBD and TRBJ reference genes, with CDR3 defined following IMGT. Any clonotype with a frequency above 0.1% was classified as a highly expanded clone. Repertoire diversity was measured by Shannon entropy, and V-J evenness by the Gini coefficient. A clonotype found in more than one individual was treated as public. Using fastp at Q25 and MiXCR, TCRdb reprocessed the public reads and kept productive beta chains. Under each unique CDR3 protein, matching rows form one entry showing the most common genes and DNA. These V and J calls originate from TCRdb's pipeline instead of the authors' own analysis. Here the sample has 450,000 to 700,000 distinct CDR3 sequences; roughly 14% occur a single time. Together, the top ten hold roughly a tenth of the sample.

Beyond this particular receptor, the publication reports: More public clonotypes were shared among persistent patients (2,741) than among newly diagnosed patients (roughly 1,000). Persistent Graves' disease patients showed lower TCR Shannon entropy and fewer highly expanded clones than newly diagnosed patients, suggesting clonal expansion. The study examined only peripheral blood because the primary lesion, thyroid tissue, could not be accessed. Persistent disease showed preferential use of TRBV28, TRBJ1-2 and TRBJ2-5, whereas newly diagnosed disease favored TRBV20-1 and TRBJ2-1. The authors noted that the small sample size was a limitation that may lower accuracy. Sequencing and analysis were limited to the TCR beta chain.

The time point label corresponds to: newly diagnosed GD, antithyroid drugs for less than 3 months. For both TCR sequencing and RNA sequencing, RNA was extracted from PBMCs in TRIzol. Graves' disease was diagnosed according to American Thyroid Association guidelines. The patients came from an endocrinology department in Xi'an, China. Each patient gave approximately 8.8 milliliters of peripheral blood, collected in an EDTA anticoagulant tube. PBMCs were isolated by Ficoll Paque Plus density gradient separation without further T cell sorting. An Agilent 2100 Bioanalyzer and agarose gel were used to assess RNA quality, and a NanoDrop 2000 was used to measure RNA concentration. The germline V gene (reference sequence) yields LGHDT for CDR1 and YNNKEL for CDR2. The CDR3 spans 16 residues, from the cysteine through the phenylalanine. Here the CDR3 DNA is all that survives: 48 bases in frame from base 1. Trimmed from V: 4 bases; trimmed from J: 0 bases; junction bases lacking a gene match: 6.

This same sample was also taken into another study, of T cells in Graves' hyperthyroidism and ophthalmopathy. According to the second study: Stable Graves' hyperthyroidism was defined as no progression to ophthalmopathy during 18 months of follow-up. The hyperthyroidism patients were between 18 and 65 years old and newly diagnosed, with a disease duration of less than 2 months. The study excluded patients with uncontrolled infections, other autoimmune diseases, pregnancy or lactation. Diagnoses were established on the basis of clinical symptoms, serum thyroxine and TRAb, thyroid ultrasound, and orbital computed tomography. For the first round of RT-PCR on the TCR CDR3, the HTBI primer set was used together with the Qiagen OneStep RT-PCR kit. Most expanded thyroid clonotypes (frequency above 0.001) were also detected in blood, a finding suggesting that blood repertoires may reflect thyroid immune responses. In cross-validation, a model built on a 13 V-J signature told ophthalmopathy apart from stable hyperthyroidism with less than 90% sensitivity and 81% to 82% specificity, and in testing the same model reached 80%/75%. In validation, the model predicted progression to ophthalmopathy a median of roughly 6.1 months before onset, with roughly 70% sensitivity and 72.22% specificity. TCR V-J signatures able to tell the groups apart were searched for in a discovery cohort of some 100 patients, of whom more than 40 had Graves' ophthalmopathy and about 60 had stable Graves' hyperthyroidism. An independent validation cohort of 18 to 20 hyperthyroidism patients and 17 patients who later progressed to ophthalmopathy tested prospective prediction of ophthalmopathy. The approximately 100 discovery patients were randomly divided into training and test sets at a 7:3 ratio. In roughly six Graves' hyperthyroidism patients, the study also compared T-cell repertoires from thyroid tissue with T-cell repertoires from blood. After blood sampling, hyperthyroidism patients were treated with methimazole at a starting dose of 30 mg daily, and ophthalmopathy patients were treated with high-dose intravenous methylprednisolone. The libraries were constructed in a second round of multiplex PCR and then size-selected and purified. Paired-end sequencing of the libraries was performed with 100 bp reads on an Illumina HiSeq2000. SOAPnuke was used to process the raw data, throwing out any read that contained adapters or uncalled bases, had a mean Phred below 15, or lacked an exact constant-primer or identifier match. COPE v1.2.5 was used to merge high-quality paired reads, and clonotypes were defined as unique nucleotide sequences. Clonotypes were aligned to IMGT TRBV, TRBD and TRBJ reference segments using MiTCR v1.1. Only V-J combinations with frequency above 0.0001, covering 99% to 99.2% of repertoires, were analysed. A TCS score was defined as the ratio of F50 (clonal expansion) to E x V (chaos), with BLOSUM62-based TCRdist applied between CDR3 peptides within each V-J. Welch's t-statistics and random forest reduced fewer than 600 V-J features to 10 to 15, which were used in a naive Bayes classifier (R e1071). Sample size was not statistically predetermined, and investigators were not blinded to group allocation. The paper describes TCR Vbeta CDR3 sequencing of about 140 peripheral blood samples, made up of roughly 45 ophthalmopathy patients, 70 to 75 hyperthyroidism patients and 17 progressor patients.

Recombination linked TRBV3-1 to TRBJ2-7; 10 central bases correspond to TRBD2. This TCR was recovered from a man between 25 and 39 years old with Graves disease. Donor details come from another sample of the same person, matched by shared clones. The sequencing here drew on peripheral blood mononuclear cells (PBMCs), taken at new diagnosis, from a patient treated with antithyroid drugs. CDR3 sequence: CASSLGLADSSYEQYF. The bases are TGTGCCAGCAGCCTCGGACTAGCGGATAGCTCCTACGAGCAGTACTTC.